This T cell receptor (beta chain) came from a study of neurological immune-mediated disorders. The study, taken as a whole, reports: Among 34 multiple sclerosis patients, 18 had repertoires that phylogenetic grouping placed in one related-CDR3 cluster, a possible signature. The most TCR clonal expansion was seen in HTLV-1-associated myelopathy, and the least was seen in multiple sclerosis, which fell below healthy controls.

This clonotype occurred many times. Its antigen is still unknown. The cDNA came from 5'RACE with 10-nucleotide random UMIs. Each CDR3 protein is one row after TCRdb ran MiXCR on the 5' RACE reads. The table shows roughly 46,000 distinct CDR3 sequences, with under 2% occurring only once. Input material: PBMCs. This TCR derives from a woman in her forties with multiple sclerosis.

DNA for the CDR3: TGCGCCAGCAGCTTGGTTGCCGGGGGTTCAACCTACAATGAGCAGTTCTTC. Encoded protein: CASSLVAGGSTYNEQFF. The chain links TRBV5-1 to TRBJ2-1; maybe TRBD2 (6 bases). Per the germline V gene, CDR1 is SGHRS and CDR2 is YFSETQ. Between the trimmed V and J ends, which lost 0 bases and 2 bases, there was a span of 15 bases. The CDR3 is made up of 17 amino acids.